This T cell receptor (beta chain) was documented in a study of control samples from healthy donors and cancer patients (dated by TCRdb to between 2020 and 2021). From the germline V gene, CDR1 is SNHLY and CDR2 is FYNNEI. The CDR3 starts with the cysteine, ends with the phenylalanine, and has 13 residues. Kept here is only the CDR3 DNA, which spans 39 bases and is read in frame from base 1. V is pared back by 7 bases and J by 5 bases, with 14 bases lying between the germline termini. The receptor library was made with the immunoSEQ multiplex PCR assay. TCRdb obtained this table from immuneACCESS and retained in-frame rearrangements with V and J assigned. These tables miss some clones; where compared with another copy, unresolved V genes account for less than half of the shortfall, and the remainder is unexplained. The sample records roughly 80,000 clones, 88% of which are singletons. The ten largest account for roughly 5% of the sample.

On this clone itself: Its cognate antigen has yet to be identified. Per-base quality was not reported, and no clone a single base away is much larger than it.

Material: blood. The sequence joins TRBV2 to TRBJ1-1; the D gene is unclear. The origin of this receptor is a woman between 50 and 59 years old in good health. The CDR3 reads as follows: CASIRAEETEAFF. The bases are TGTGCCAGCATAAGGGCGGAAGAGACTGAAGCTTTCTTT.